The clone carrying this T cell receptor (beta chain) qualifies as medium-sized. 5'RACE primed at constant segments yielded TCR alpha and TCR beta cDNA libraries bearing sample barcodes and UMIs. TCRdb fed the 5' RACE reads into MiXCR, producing one record per CDR3 protein. The sample includes around 4,000 distinct CDR3 sequences, about 16% of them seen just once. The record originates from a study of T-cell memory formation after mild COVID-19. The sequencing sample was made of PBMCs or a T cell subset sorted from them (not recorded which). This TCR was recovered from an adult who had mild COVID-19 (a few samples of this study predate the infection). Cell type and time point are not known.

Written as DNA, the CDR3 is TGTGCCAGCAGCTGGGCAGGGATTGGCACCGGGGAGCTGTTTTTT. Translating gives CASSWAGIGTGELFF. V and J are TRBV7-9 and TRBJ2-2; possible D gene TRBD1, 5 bases. The CDR3 contains 15 residues. Germline-derived CDR1 and CDR2 are SEHNR and FQNEAQ (reference sequence). The germline V and J ends were trimmed by 4 bases and 4 bases, with 13 bases remaining between them. The full variable domain, its missing parts supplied by reference TRBV7-9 and TRBJ2-2, is DTGVSQNPRHKITKRGQNVTFRCDPISEHNRLYWYRQTLGQGPEFLTYFQNEAQLEKSRLLSDRFSAERPKGSFSTLEIQRTEQGDSAMYLCASSWAGIGTGELFFGEGSRLTVL.